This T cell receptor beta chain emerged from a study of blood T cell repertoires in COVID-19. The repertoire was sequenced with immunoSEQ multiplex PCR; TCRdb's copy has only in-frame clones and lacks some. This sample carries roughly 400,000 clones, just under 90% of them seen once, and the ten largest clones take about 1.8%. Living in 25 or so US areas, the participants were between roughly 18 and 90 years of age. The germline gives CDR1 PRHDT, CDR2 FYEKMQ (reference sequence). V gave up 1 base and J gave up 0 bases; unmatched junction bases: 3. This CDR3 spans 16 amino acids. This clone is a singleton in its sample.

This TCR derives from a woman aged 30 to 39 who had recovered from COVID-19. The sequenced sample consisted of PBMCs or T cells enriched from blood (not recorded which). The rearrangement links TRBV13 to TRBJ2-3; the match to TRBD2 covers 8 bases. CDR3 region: CASSLVAGPSTDTQYF. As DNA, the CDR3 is TGTGCCAGCAGCTTAGTAGCGGGACCTAGCACAGATACGCAGTATTTT.